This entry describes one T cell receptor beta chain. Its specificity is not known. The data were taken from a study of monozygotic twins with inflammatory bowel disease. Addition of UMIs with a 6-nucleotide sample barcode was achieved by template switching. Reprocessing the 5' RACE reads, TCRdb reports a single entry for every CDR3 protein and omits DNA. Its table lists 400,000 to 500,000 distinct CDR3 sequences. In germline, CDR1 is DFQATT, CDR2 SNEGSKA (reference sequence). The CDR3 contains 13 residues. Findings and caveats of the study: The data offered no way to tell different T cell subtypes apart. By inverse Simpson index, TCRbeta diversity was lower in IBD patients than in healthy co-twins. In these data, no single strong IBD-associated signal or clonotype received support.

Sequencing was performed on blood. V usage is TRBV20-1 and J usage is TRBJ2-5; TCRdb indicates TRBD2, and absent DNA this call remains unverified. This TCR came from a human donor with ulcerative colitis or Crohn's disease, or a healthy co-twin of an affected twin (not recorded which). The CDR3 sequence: CSATPGLQETQYF.